These 29 T cell receptor beta chains were all obtained from the same sample, sequenced in a study of human T cells and chemical hapten exposure. Time point in this sample: patch test 3, about 24 weeks after DPC sensitization. As for treatment: therapeutic diphenylcyclopropenone sensitization with weekly scalp DPC. TCRdb reprocessed the RACE reads with MiXCR, giving one entry per CDR3 protein. The profile covers roughly 100,000 distinct CDR3 sequences, with 30% to 35% appearing a single time and roughly 3% taken by the ten largest. The sample here was whole blood, taken in connection with sensitization to the hapten diphenylcyclopropenone (DPC). These receptors were collected from a man in his forties with alopecia areata. Some clones in this sample may be carry-over from other donors' samples.

The J gene is TRBJ1-2, the V gene TRBV30; 8 bases line up with TRBD1. The CDR3 totals 15 residues. Germline CDR1 is GTSNPN and CDR2 is SVGIG (reference sequence). Trimming removed 2 bases from V and 8 bases from J; junction bases left unmatched: 13. The CDR3 nucleotides are TGTGCCTGGAGTCCCGGACAGGGAGGGGCGCTCGGCTACACCTTC. Encoded protein: CAWSPGQGGALGYTF.

In its sample, this clonotype was seen a few times. The rearrangement uses TRBV7-9 and TRBJ1-5, with TRBD1 identical over 8 bases. The V segment lost 5 bases and the J segment 6 bases; nucleotides outside the gene matches: 3. Germline V gene sequence: CDR1 SEHNR, CDR2 FQNEAQ (reference sequence). The CDR3 sequence is 13 residues long. The chain's CDR3 is CASSGQGGQPQHF. CDR3 DNA: TGTGCCAGCAGCGGACAGGGAGGTCAGCCCCAGCATTTT.

This chain uses TRBV28 with TRBJ1-5; D is ambiguous. V lost 6 bases, J lost 0 bases, and 12 bases lay in between. CDR1 and CDR2 from the germline V gene are MDHEN and SYDVKM. The CDR3 contains 15 residues. In DNA form, the CDR3 reads TGTGCCAGCAGATCGGGAGGGAATAGCAATCAGCCCCAGCATTTT. Translated: CASRSGGNSNQPQHF.

This clonotype was detected only a few times. The V gene is TRBV7-8, the J gene TRBJ1-1; D gene uncertain. Trimming took off 5 bases at V and 1 base at J, with 23 bases between the two ends. Germline-derived CDR1 and CDR2 are SGHVS and FQNEAQ. CDR3 length: 18 amino acids. CDR3: CASSPLIFVGSGNTEAFF. Written as DNA, the CDR3 is TGTGCCAGCAGCCCCCTCATTTTCGTGGGGTCGGGGAACACTGAAGCTTTCTTT.

This clonotype showed up many times. This chain connects TRBV14 to TRBJ2-1, with 8 bases matching TRBD1. The V gene's germline CDR1 is SGHDN and CDR2 FVKESK. The CDR3 totals 14 residues. Unmatched junction bases numbered 3, after V lost 6 bases and J lost 2 bases. In nucleotides, the CDR3 is TGTGCCAGCAGACCCAGGGGGCCCTACAATGAGCAGTTCTTC. Amino acid sequence: CASRPRGPYNEQFF. Using reference TRBV14 and TRBJ2-1 for the parts outside the CDR3, the full variable domain is EAGVTQFPSHSVIEKGQTVTLRCDPISGHDNLYWYRRVMGKEIKFLLHFVKESKQDESGMPNNRFLAERTGGTYSTLKVQPAELEDSGVYFCASRPRGPYNEQFFGPGTRLTVL.

This clonotype was found a few times. The V call is TRBV3-1, the J call TRBJ2-4; D unclear. Germline V gene sequence: CDR1 LGHDT, CDR2 YNNKEL (reference sequence). V lost 0 bases and J 8 bases, leaving 14 bases between the germline ends. CDR3 length equals 15 residues. CDR3 sequence: CASSQDARPGDIQYF. CDR3 coding DNA: TGTGCCAGCAGCCAAGACGCCCGCCCTGGGGACATTCAGTACTTC.

The chain uses TRBV12-3 or TRBV12-4 and TRBJ2-2, with D possibly TRBD2 on 5 matching bases. V lost 0 bases to trimming and J lost 7 bases, with 9 bases between them. The CDR3 is 14 residues long. CDR3 sequence: CASSLAGVDGELFF. CDR3 in DNA: TGTGCCAGCAGTTTAGCGGGAGTGGACGGGGAGCTGTTTTTT.

This clonotype was counted between two and nine times. The genes are TRBV9 and TRBJ1-1; D is possibly TRBD1 (6 bases). The CDR3 totals 16 residues. V shed 3 bases and J shed 2 bases, with 17 bases lying between them. Germline assignment: CDR1 SGDLS and CDR2 YYNGEE. Here the CDR3 DNA reads TGTGCCAGCAGCGGAAAGGGGGGCCCAATAAACACTGAAGCTTTCTTT. It encodes CASSGKGGPINTEAFF.

The J gene is TRBJ1-5, the V gene TRBV28, with TRBD1 identical over 7 bases. CDR1 MDHEN and CDR2 SYDVKM come from the germline V gene. The trim removed 3 bases at V and 7 bases at J, leaving 6 bases unmatched. This CDR3 comprises 14 residues. This chain's CDR3 is CASSFAGGGQPQHF. The CDR3, as DNA: TGTGCCAGCAGTTTTGCAGGGGGTGGACAGCCCCAGCATTTT.

V gene TRBV6-5 combines with J gene TRBJ1-6; D is perhaps TRBD1 (6 bases). Germline CDR1 reads MNHEY; CDR2 reads SVGAGI. Between the trimmed V and J ends, which lost 0 bases and 7 bases, there was a span of 16 bases. The CDR3 has 17 residues. The CDR3 loop reads CASSYSRGSAANSPLHF. CDR3 nucleotide sequence: TGTGCCAGCAGTTACTCGAGGGGGAGCGCGGCAAATTCACCCCTCCACTTT.

The chain is built from TRBV7-6 and TRBJ2-3; 7 bases map to TRBD2. Germline V gene lookup returns CDR1 SGHVS and CDR2 FNYEAQ. This CDR3 comprises 13 residues. V dropped 5 bases and J dropped 5; count of bases not matched to a gene: 4. CDR3 sequence reads: CASSGIAGDTQYF. CDR3 DNA sequence: TGTGCCAGCAGCGGAATAGCGGGAGATACGCAGTATTTT.

V and J are TRBV28 and TRBJ1-1; D unclear. The CDR3 length is 15 residues. Germline V gives CDR1 MDHEN, CDR2 SYDVKM. V was clipped by 2 bases and J by 0 bases, with 10 bases between them. CDR3 protein: CASSLLGSLNTEAFF. The CDR3 DNA follows: TGTGCCAGCAGTTTACTCGGCAGCTTGAACACTGAAGCTTTCTTT.

The CDR3 loop reads CASSQETGGGYNEQFF. The CDR3 bases are TGCGCCAGCAGCCAAGAAACAGGGGGCGGGTACAATGAGCAGTTCTTC. The chain has TRBV4-1 and TRBJ2-1; 9 bases match TRBD1. CDR1 and CDR2 from the germline V gene are MGHRA and YSYEKL. The CDR3 length is 16 residues. J lost 4 bases, V lost 0 bases, and 4 bases had no gene match.

This clonotype came up a few times. The J gene is TRBJ2-5, the V gene TRBV20-1; no clear D gene. CDR3 length equals 11 residues. Between the trimmed V and J ends, which lost 0 bases and 7 bases, there was a span of 6 bases. CDR1 is DFQATT and CDR2 is SNEGSKA in the germline V gene (reference sequence). CDR3 sequence reads: CSARDHPTQYF. CDR3 in DNA: TGCAGTGCTAGAGATCATCCGACCCAGTACTTC.

This clonotype appeared once. The V gene is TRBV11-3, the J gene TRBJ1-1; a possible D gene is TRBD1 (5 bases). V shed 3 bases and J shed 2 bases, with 13 bases lying between them. The CDR3 loop spans 15 amino acids. Germline V lookup: CDR1 SGHNT, CDR2 YENEEA. CDR3 residues: CASSFRDGGNTEAFF. DNA of the CDR3: TGTGCCAGCAGCTTTAGGGATGGGGGAAACACTGAAGCTTTCTTT.

The sample holds many counts of this clonotype. The rearrangement links TRBV12-3 or TRBV12-4 to TRBJ2-3; no definite D call. Trimming cost V 6 bases and J 3 bases, with 4 bases left between them. This CDR3 has 11 residues. The CDR3 DNA reads TGTGCCAGCAGACAAACAGATACGCAGTATTTT. As protein: CASRQTDTQYF.

The genes are TRBV28 and TRBJ2-6, with a weak D call TRBD1 (8 bases). The length of the CDR3 is 18 residues. Germline V lookup: CDR1 MDHEN, CDR2 SYDVKM. The V and J ends lost 3 bases and 2 bases respectively, with 17 bases between them. CDR3 sequence (DNA): TGTGCCAGCAGTTTTTCTAGGACAGGGACTACTGGGGCCAACGTCCTGACTTTC. Translating gives CASSFSRTGTTGANVLTF.

The V call is TRBV20-1, the J call TRBJ1-6; 9 bases match TRBD1. V lost 0 bases and J lost 8; bases outside the gene matches: 5. The CDR3 length is 15 residues. Germline-derived CDR1 and CDR2 are DFQATT and SNEGSKA (reference sequence). CDR3 region: CSARDWTGDYSPLHF. The CDR3 nucleotides are TGCAGTGCTAGAGATTGGACAGGGGATTATTCACCCCTCCACTTT.

The chain employs TRBV5-5 and TRBJ2-5, with D tentatively TRBD1 (6 bases). The germline V gene has CDR1 SGHKS and CDR2 YYEKEE (reference sequence). V was clipped by 0 bases and J by 1 base, with 10 bases between them. The CDR3 contains 15 residues. The chain's CDR3 is CASSLETGTQETQYF. The DNA for the CDR3 is TGTGCCAGCAGCTTGGAAACAGGGACCCAAGAGACCCAGTACTTC. Supplemented by reference TRBV5-5 and TRBJ2-5, the full variable domain reads DAGVTQSPTHLIKTRGQQVTLRCSPISGHKSVSWYQQVLGQGPQFIFQYYEKEERGRGNFPDRFSARQFPNYSSELNVNALLLGDSALYLCASSLETGTQETQYFGPGTRLLVL.

The rearrangement joins TRBV5-1 to TRBJ2-7; D might be TRBD2 (5 bases). The CDR3 loop spans 15 amino acids. CDR1 and CDR2 (germline): SGHRS, YFSETQ. V lost 4 bases, J lost 5 bases, and 19 bases lay in between. CDR3 in amino acids: CASSPGLQSSHEQYF. The DNA of the CDR3 is TGCGCCAGCAGCCCGGGGTTGCAATCGTCCCACGAGCAGTACTTC.

This clonotype was found a few times. The chain carries TRBV29-1 and TRBJ1-1; D ambiguous. CDR1 is SQVTM, CDR2 ANQGSEA, per germline. Trimming pared 3 bases from V and 1 base from J, leaving 6 bases between. The CDR3 is 12 amino acids. The CDR3 DNA reads TGCAGCGTTGAGCCGGGGAACACTGAAGCTTTCTTT. Translation gives CSVEPGNTEAFF.

This clonotype was counted between two and nine times. The J gene is TRBJ2-1, the V gene TRBV20-1; TRBD2 aligns across 14 bases. The ends lost 6 bases at V and 4 bases at J; junction bases unmatched: 5. Germline lookup yields CDR1 DFQATT and CDR2 SNEGSKA (reference sequence). The CDR3 contains 15 residues. The CDR3 DNA is TGCAGTGCCGATAGACTAGCGGGAGGGTACAATGAGCAGTTCTTC. This gives the protein CSADRLAGGYNEQFF.

The J gene is TRBJ1-1, the V gene TRBV7-9; D gene ambiguous. Germline V gives CDR1 SEHNR, CDR2 FQNEAQ (reference sequence). This CDR3 is built from 14 residues. V gave up 2 bases and J gave up 4 bases, with 11 bases separating them. CDR3 in DNA: TGTGCCAGCAGCTTAATTGGCAGTACCACTGAAGCTTTCTTT. Protein: CASSLIGSTTEAFF. Full variable domain (missing parts from reference TRBV7-9 and TRBJ1-1): DTGVSQNPRHKITKRGQNVTFRCDPISEHNRLYWYRQTLGQGPEFLTYFQNEAQLEKSRLLSDRFSAERPKGSFSTLEIQRTEQGDSAMYLCASSLIGSTTEAFFGQGTRLTVV.

The V gene is TRBV12-3 or TRBV12-4, the J gene TRBJ2-3; weak D call: TRBD2 (6 bases). CDR3 length: 16 residues. V was shortened by 5 bases and J by 1 base, with 16 bases between the two germline ends. CDR3 bases: TGTGCCAGCAGTCACCGGGAGCCGAGGGGCACAGATACGCAGTATTTT. Translating it yields CASSHREPRGTDTQYF.

The V and J genes are TRBV6-2 or TRBV6-3 and TRBJ1-5; D call uncertain. The CDR3 extends over 15 amino acids. CDR1 is MNHEY, CDR2 SVGEGT, per germline. V lost 7 bases, J lost 4 bases, and 17 bases lay in between. In DNA form, the CDR3 reads TGTGCCAGCAACTCCCTCCCCCCTTGGAATCAGCCCCAGCATTTT. Amino acids: CASNSLPPWNQPQHF.

The CDR3 loop reads CASRLWDRVDTQYF. CDR3 coding DNA: TGTGCCAGCAGGTTATGGGACAGGGTCGATACGCAGTATTTT. The V call is TRBV12-3 or TRBV12-4, the J call TRBJ2-3; 9 bases fit TRBD1. This CDR3 comprises 14 residues. V shed 6 bases and J 6 bases; nucleotides not matched to a gene: 7.

The chain carries TRBV21-1 and TRBJ2-7; no DNA check was done on the table's D call, TRBD2. TRBV21-1 is listed as a pseudogene. This CDR3 contains 17 residues. The CDR3 is CASSKVMGLAGAYEQYF. The CDR3 DNA follows: TGTGCCAGCAGCAAAGTGATGGGACTAGCGGGAGCCTACGAGCAGTACTTC.

This clonotype came up a few times. J is TRBJ1-2 and V is TRBV3-1, with TRBD1 as a possible D gene (5 bases). This CDR3 is built from 19 residues. V was pared by 0 bases and J by 4 bases, with 24 bases between. Per the germline V gene, CDR1 is LGHDT and CDR2 is YNNKEL (reference sequence). CDR3 nucleotides: TGTGCCAGCAGCCAAGACCGTCCGGGACGGAATATCTTTTTCTATGGCTACACCTTC. It is translated as CASSQDRPGRNIFFYGYTF.

The J gene is TRBJ2-1, the V gene TRBV7-9; 7 positions match TRBD1. J gave up 4 bases and V 4 bases, and 10 bases lay outside the gene matches. The CDR3 contains 16 residues. Germline V gene lookup returns CDR1 SEHNR and CDR2 FQNEAQ (reference sequence). CDR3 amino acids: CASSSKGTAFYNEQFF. CDR3 DNA: TGTGCCAGCAGCTCAAAGGGGACAGCGTTTTACAATGAGCAGTTCTTC.